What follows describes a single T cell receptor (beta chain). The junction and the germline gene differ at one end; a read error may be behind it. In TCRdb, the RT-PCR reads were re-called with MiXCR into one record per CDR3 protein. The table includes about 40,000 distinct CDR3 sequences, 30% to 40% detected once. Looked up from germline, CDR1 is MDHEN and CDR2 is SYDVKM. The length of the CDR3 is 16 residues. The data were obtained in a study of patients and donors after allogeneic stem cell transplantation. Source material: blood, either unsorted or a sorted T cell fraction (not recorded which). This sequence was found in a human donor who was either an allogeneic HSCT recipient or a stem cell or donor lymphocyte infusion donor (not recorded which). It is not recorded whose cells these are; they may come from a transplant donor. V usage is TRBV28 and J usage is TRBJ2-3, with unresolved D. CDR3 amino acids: CASSSGFWGSTETQYF. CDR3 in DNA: TGTGCCAGCAGTTCCGGGTTTTGGGGAAGCACAGAAACGCAGTATTTT.